The entry below describes one T cell receptor beta chain. From germline, CDR1 is SGHRS and CDR2 YFSETQ. Trimming removed 3 bases at V and 4 bases at J, with 13 bases between. The CDR3 is 15 residues long. This specimen belongs to a study of blood T cell repertoires in COVID-19. The table came from immunoSEQ multiplex PCR; TCRdb's copy has only in-frame clones and leaves some out. The sample consists of some 210,000 clones, 92% of them appearing once. The chain recombines TRBV5-1 with TRBJ2-2; D might be TRBD2 (5 bases). This TCR came from a man between 25 and 39 years old with acute or convalescent COVID-19. Sequences were obtained from peripheral blood. CDR3 loop: CASSSRGRPTGELFF. In nucleotides, the CDR3 is TGCGCCAGCAGCTCACGAGGGCGCCCCACCGGGGAGCTGTTTTTT.